This T cell receptor beta chain originates from a study of response to subunit inactivated influenza vaccine. Study results and limitations: Authors suggested each seasonal flu vaccination may recruit only limited numbers of new T cells.

Each CDR3 protein gets one entry after TCRdb re-called the RT-PCR reads with MiXCR. This table holds 700,000 to 800,000 distinct CDR3 sequences, about a fifth found once. A word on this clonotype: The antigen is not known.

V lost 0 bases and J lost 6, with 12 bases in between. The V gene's germline CDR1 is MNHEY and CDR2 SVGAGI. The length of the CDR3 is 14 residues. The sequenced sample was PBMCs from blood, obtained 5 days after vaccination. This TCR was sampled from a man aged 50 or older who received an inactivated influenza vaccine. This rearrangement joins TRBV6-5 to TRBJ2-7, with D possibly matching TRBD1 (6 bases). CDR3: CASSYSRRQVEQYF. The CDR3 DNA follows: TGTGCCAGCAGTTACTCTAGGCGACAGGTCGAGCAGTACTTC.